This T cell receptor (beta chain) was captured in a study of T cell responses to AZD1222 COVID-19 vaccine. TCRdb's copy holds only in-frame clones and misses some; the assay was immunoSEQ multiplex PCR. In the table there are about 110,000 clones, approximately 90% of which are singletons. Comments on this clone: Its antigen remains unidentified.

Study conclusions and caveats: Compared with day 0, the breadth and depth of the Spike-specific TCR repertoire rose significantly after two doses of AZD1222. Among the donors, most were white British and more were female, and clonal diversity was possibly underestimated.

Germline V gene sequence: CDR1 LNHDA, CDR2 SQIVND (reference sequence). This CDR3 region has 14 residues. Between the trimmed V and J ends, which lost 8 bases and 1 base, there was a span of 14 bases. This sequence originates from an adult in good health. The input for sequencing was peripheral blood, taken on day 0 of AZD1222 vaccination. This chain links TRBV19 with TRBJ1-2; D is perhaps TRBD1 (5 bases). This CDR3 reads CASSYGGDNYGYTF. The CDR3 nucleotides read TGTGCCAGTTCTTACGGAGGGGATAACTATGGCTACACCTTC.